A single sample gave rise to the 2 T cell receptor beta chains below, sequenced in a study of regulatory T cells in long-lasting Graves disease. The TCR beta library used iRepertoire HTBI primers with Arm-PCR amplification of CDR3. A single record per CDR3 protein comes from TCRdb applying MiXCR to the multiplex PCR reads. This table holds 620,000 or so distinct CDR3 sequences, roughly 15% found once. This sample's time point: newly diagnosed GD, antithyroid drugs for less than 3 months. PBMC-derived RNA was used for the TCR library. These records were also assigned to another study, of T cells in Graves' hyperthyroidism and ophthalmopathy.

The sequencing used peripheral blood mononuclear cells (PBMCs), collected at new diagnosis, from a patient treated with antithyroid drugs. The source is a woman aged 25 to 39 with Graves disease.

This clonotype occurred a few times. The chain uses TRBV4-1 and TRBJ2-7, with 10 bases identical to TRBD2. This CDR3 spans 15 amino acids. Germline trimming cut 4 bases from V and 6 bases from J; bases unmatched to any gene: 9. Per the germline V gene, CDR1 is MGHRA and CDR2 is YSYEKL. The CDR3 here is CASSPTGTSVSEQYF. CDR3 DNA sequence: TGCGCCAGCAGCCCCACCGGGACTAGCGTATCCGAGCAGTACTTC.

This clonotype was recorded at least ten times. This chain uses TRBV12-3 or TRBV12-4 with TRBJ2-3; no clear D gene. The CDR3 consists of 11 residues. V lost 3 bases, J lost 8 bases, and 6 bases lay in between. CDR3 in amino acids: CASSFDFTQYF. The CDR3 DNA follows: TGTGCCAGCAGTTTCGATTTTACGCAGTATTTT.